The 20 T cell receptor beta chains below were found in one sample sequenced in a study of human T cells and chemical hapten exposure. The time point here: pre-sensitization, week 0. As for treatment: therapeutic diphenylcyclopropenone sensitization with weekly scalp DPC. TCRdb reprocessed the RACE reads via MiXCR and lists one record per CDR3 protein. Counted here are 300,000 to 450,000 distinct CDR3 sequences, about 5% occurring once; the ten biggest clones make up 7% to 10%. The input for sequencing was whole blood, taken in connection with sensitization to the hapten diphenylcyclopropenone (DPC). The receptor set was obtained from a woman under 30 with alopecia areata. Some clones in this sample may be carry-over from other donors' samples.

This rearrangement joins TRBV2 to TRBJ1-2, with 9 bases lining up with TRBD1. The ends lost 5 bases at V and 2 bases at J; junction bases unmatched: 6. CDR3 length: 15 residues. Germline V gene lookup returns CDR1 SNHLY and CDR2 FYNNEI. The CDR3 reads CASSPPGTGNYGYTF. CDR3 DNA sequence: TGTGCCAGCAGTCCCCCCGGGACAGGGAACTATGGCTACACCTTC.

This clonotype was seen a few times. The chain employs TRBV2 and TRBJ2-7, with D hard to call. CDR3 length equals 13 residues. Trimming left V 3 bases short and J 5 bases short, with 11 bases between. Germline V lookup: CDR1 SNHLY, CDR2 FYNNEI. In DNA, the CDR3 is TGTGCCAGCAGTGACATGGACGGCCACGAGCAGTACTTC. It encodes CASSDMDGHEQYF.

This clonotype was detected a few times. The chain uses TRBV27 and TRBJ2-5, with D perhaps given as TRBD1 or TRBD2 (6 bases each). The CDR3 runs to 12 residues. The germline V and J ends were trimmed by 8 bases and 5 bases, with 12 bases remaining between them. Germline CDR1 reads MNHEY; CDR2 reads SMNVEV (reference sequence). The CDR3 nucleotides are TGTGCCAGCTGGGGGGCCAGGGAGACCCAGTACTTC. Encoded protein: CASWGARETQYF.

The rearrangement joins TRBV4-1 to TRBJ1-6, with 9 bases that match TRBD1. The germline CDR1 and CDR2 sequences are MGHRA and YSYEKL. This CDR3 has 16 residues. Germline trimming cut 3 bases from V and 6 bases from J; bases unmatched to any gene: 6. CDR3 bases: TGCGCCAGCAGCCAGGGGACAGGGAAGTTTAATTCACCCCTCCACTTT. Translating it yields CASSQGTGKFNSPLHF.

There are a few counts of this clonotype. The V gene is TRBV27, the J gene TRBJ1-5, with D tentatively TRBD1 (5 bases). Trimming cost V 6 bases and J 1 base, with 13 bases left between them. CDR1 and CDR2 (germline): MNHEY, SMNVEV (reference sequence). CDR3 length: 15 residues. Written as DNA, the CDR3 is TGTGCCAGCAGCCTAGACAGTTCAAGCAATCAGCCCCAGCATTTT. Its protein is CASSLDSSSNQPQHF.

This clonotype was recorded at least ten times. The chain couples TRBV12-3 or TRBV12-4 to TRBJ1-1; D gene uncertain. This CDR3 has 14 amino acids. Trimming cost V 4 bases and J 5 bases, with 14 bases left between them. Here the CDR3 reads CASSYRRLGTEAFF. The DNA for the CDR3 is TGTGCCAGCAGTTACCGCCGCCTAGGAACTGAAGCTTTCTTT.

Points on this clonotype: A single base separates this from a much larger clone, so it may be a read error. The chain has TRBV4-3 and TRBJ2-2; no firm D call. Germline CDR1 and CDR2: LGHNA and YSLEER. This CDR3 has 13 residues. DNA of the CDR3: TGCGCCAGCGGCCAAGATCTAGGCGGGGAGCTGTTTTTT. Protein sequence: CASGQDLGGELFF.

This clonotype was seen only a few times. The V and J genes are TRBV4-3 and TRBJ1-1; 9 nucleotides match TRBD1. This CDR3 spans 17 amino acids. Germline CDR1 is LGHNA and CDR2 is YSLEER. Trimming took 3 bases from V and 5 from J; bases not matched to a gene: 13. The CDR3 loop is CASSHNILQGARTEAFF. The DNA of the CDR3 is TGCGCCAGCAGCCACAATATCTTACAGGGGGCAAGAACTGAAGCTTTCTTT.

This clonotype was observed at least ten times. The J gene is TRBJ2-7, the V gene TRBV6-5, with a weak D call TRBD1 (6 bases). The CDR3 is 13 residues long. The V gene lost 5 bases and the J gene lost 7 bases, with 15 bases spanning the gap. Germline lookup yields CDR1 MNHEY and CDR2 SVGAGI. The CDR3: CASSLQQGSEQYF. Here the CDR3 DNA reads TGTGCCAGCAGTCTCCAACAGGGTTCAGAGCAGTACTTC.

This clonotype was seen many times. V usage is TRBV5-5 and J usage is TRBJ2-3; unclear D gene. The germline V and J ends were trimmed by 4 bases and 2 bases, with 14 bases remaining between them. This CDR3 is built from 15 residues. Looked up from germline, CDR1 is SGHKS and CDR2 is YYEKEE (reference sequence). The CDR3 sequence is CASSLQSSSTDTQYF. The CDR3 DNA reads as TGTGCCAGCAGCCTACAGTCCTCATCCACAGATACGCAGTATTTT.

There are many counts of this clonotype. V usage is TRBV13 and J usage is TRBJ1-5, with a weak D call TRBD1 (6 bases). This CDR3 is built from 14 residues. Germline values: CDR1 PRHDT, CDR2 FYEKMQ (reference sequence). Trimming took off 5 bases at V and 3 bases at J, with 11 bases between the two ends. CDR3 nucleotides: TGTGCCAGCAGCGTGGGACACCTCAATCAGCCCCAGCATTTT. Amino acids: CASSVGHLNQPQHF.

The rearrangement joins TRBV7-2 to TRBJ2-1, with D possibly TRBD1 on 5 matching bases. Trimming cost V 1 base and J 5 bases, with 15 bases left between them. The CDR3 is 16 residues long. The V gene's germline CDR1 is SGHTA and CDR2 FQGNSA. CDR3: CASSLEGSNFNNEQFF. CDR3 sequence (DNA): TGTGCCAGCAGCTTAGAGGGGTCCAACTTTAACAATGAGCAGTTCTTC.

This clonotype has at least ten counts. This sequence joins TRBV5-5 and TRBJ1-5, with unresolved D. Germline-derived CDR1 and CDR2 are SGHKS and YYEKEE (reference sequence). V lost 1 base and J lost 3, with 5 bases in between. This CDR3 contains 13 residues. Here the CDR3 reads CASSLSPNQPQHF. CDR3 sequence (DNA): TGTGCCAGCAGCTTGTCCCCCAATCAGCCCCAGCATTTT.

Ten or more counts support this clonotype. CDR3 protein: CAISGGDRTAGANVLTF. CDR3 coding DNA: TGTGCCATCAGTGGGGGGGACCGAACGGCTGGGGCCAACGTCCTGACTTTC. The chain recombines TRBV10-3 with TRBJ2-6; TRBD2 might be the D (6 bases). Between the trimmed V and J ends, which lost 4 bases and 2 bases, there was a span of 15 bases. The CDR3 loop spans 17 amino acids. CDR1 is ENHRY, CDR2 SYGVKD, per germline.

This rearrangement joins TRBV12-3 or TRBV12-4 to TRBJ2-3; 10 positions agree with TRBD1. This CDR3 region has 15 residues. Trimming cost V 6 bases and J 4 bases; bases outside gene matches: 7. The CDR3, as DNA: TGTGCCAGCAGGGCGGGACAGGGGTTCCCAGATACGCAGTATTTT. Residues: CASRAGQGFPDTQYF.

This clonotype has more than one count but fewer than ten. The chain has TRBV6-6 and TRBJ1-4; D uncertain. CDR3 length: 14 amino acids. V lost 6 bases to trimming and J lost 5 bases, with 13 bases between them. The germline V gene encodes CDR1 MNHNY and CDR2 SVGAGI (reference sequence). The CDR3 nucleotides read TGTGCCAGCAGGCCTACTAGAGGGAATGAAAAACTGTTTTTT. Residues: CASRPTRGNEKLFF.

This clonotype was counted between two and nine times. The rearrangement links TRBV7-8 to TRBJ1-6; 8 nucleotides agree with TRBD1. CDR3 length: 15 residues. CDR1 and CDR2 (germline): SGHVS, FQNEAQ. Trimming removed 2 bases from V and 9 bases from J; junction bases left unmatched: 6. CDR3 sequence: CASSLSDRGGSPLHF. As DNA, the CDR3 is TGTGCCAGCAGCTTATCAGACAGGGGTGGTTCACCCCTCCACTTT.

This clonotype was counted ten times or more. This chain links TRBV10-3 with TRBJ1-1, with a weak D call TRBD1 (6 bases). The germline CDR1 and CDR2 sequences are ENHRY and SYGVKD. Trimming removed 7 bases from V and 0 bases from J, with 12 bases in between. The CDR3 extends over 14 amino acids. CDR3 region: CAITSQGMNTEAFF. CDR3 in DNA: TGTGCCATCACCTCCCAGGGGATGAACACTGAAGCTTTCTTT.

This chain connects TRBV15 to TRBJ2-1; D may be TRBD2 (5 bases). V was cut by 1 base and J by 5 bases, with 18 bases left in between. Looked up from germline, CDR1 is LNHNV and CDR2 is YYDKDF (reference sequence). This CDR3 spans 17 amino acids. Written as DNA, the CDR3 is TGTGCCACCAGCAGAGCCCGGCTAGCCCCGCCTGACAATGAGCAGTTCTTC. Translation: CATSRARLAPPDNEQFF. The full variable domain, rest sourced from reference TRBV15 and TRBJ2-1, is DAMVIQNPRYQVTQFGKPVTLSCSQTLNHNVMYWYQQKSSQAPKLLFHYYDKDFNNEADTPDNFQSRRPNTSFCFLDIRSPGLGDTAMYLCATSRARLAPPDNEQFFGPGTRLTVL.

Ten or more counts support this clonotype. The chain couples TRBV12-3 or TRBV12-4 to TRBJ2-3, with D unresolved. The CDR3 sequence is 13 residues long. V dropped 4 bases and J dropped 4 bases, with 9 bases sitting between them. This CDR3 reads CASSSQLPDTQYF. The CDR3 coding sequence is TGTGCCAGCAGTTCACAGCTCCCAGATACGCAGTATTTT.